This record concerns one T cell receptor (beta chain) sequence. Its antigen is currently not known. A read error is possible here, since a much larger clone lies one base away. This entry comes from a study of Graves' ophthalmopathy and Graves' hyperthyroidism (dated by TCRdb to between 2017 and 2018). For the study in its entirety: Peripheral blood samples were taken at the time of initial diagnosis, before any treatment was given. TCR beta repertoire signatures were used to distinguish Graves' ophthalmopathy from Graves' hyperthyroidism and to predict progression to ophthalmopathy. In total, over 130 blood samples were TCR-sequenced: approximately 42 ophthalmopathy, approximately 80 hyperthyroidism and some 17 hyperthyroidism-to-ophthalmopathy patients. To explore V-J signatures that distinguish ophthalmopathy from hyperthyroidism, a discovery set of 100 patients was enrolled, made up of under 50 with ophthalmopathy and 57 with stable hyperthyroidism. For independent validation, a separate cohort was made up of some 19 hyperthyroidism patients plus 17 patients who later progressed from hyperthyroidism to ophthalmopathy. In more than five hyperthyroidism patients, T-cell repertoires of thyroid tissue and blood were compared. Following sample collection, hyperthyroidism patients were given methimazole at a starting dose of 30 mg daily, and ophthalmopathy patients were given high-dose intravenous methylprednisolone. For training and testing, the 100 patients in the discovery cohort were randomly divided in a 7:3 ratio.

What the work shows at the level of the full study, not this receptor alone: No statistical method was used to predetermine the sample size, and group allocation was not hidden from the investigators. In cross-validation, the 13-signature model distinguished ophthalmopathy from stable hyperthyroidism with 85% to 90% sensitivity and approximately 81% specificity, and in the test set the corresponding values were about 80% and 75%. In validation, the model predicted ophthalmopathy progression with about 71% sensitivity and roughly 72% specificity; roughly 11 predicted patients were CT-confirmed with GO in a median of approximately six months. Most of the expanded thyroid clonotypes with a frequency above 0.001 were also detected in blood, and it was suggested that the thyroid immune response may be reflected by blood repertoires.

From a lookup of the germline V gene, CDR1 and CDR2 are MGHDK and SYGVNS. The CDR3 has 14 amino acids, counting the end cysteine and phenylalanine. The DNA shown is the 42-base CDR3, in frame from base 1. V sheds 8 bases and J sheds 8 bases, leaving 21 bases between their ends. Ophthalmopathy patients were characterized by moderately to severely active disease, a Clinical Activity Score of at least 3, a NOSPECS grade of at least 4, and a disease duration under 3 months. Patients with other autoimmune diseases, uncontrolled infections, pregnancy or lactation were excluded from the study. Diagnosis was based on clinical symptoms, serum thyroxine, TRAb, thyroid ultrasound and orbital computed tomography. PBMCs were isolated from about 9.1 ml of fresh peripheral blood by Ficoll-Paque density gradient centrifugation. Trizol reagent was used to extract the total RNA, and its quality was then checked on an Agilent 2100 Bioanalyzer.

TCR beta CDR3 regions were amplified from RNA transcripts for repertoire sequencing. The first round of RT-PCR was done with HTBI primers and the Qiagen OneStep RT-PCR kit, and was followed by a second round of multiplex PCR, then size selection and purification. The libraries underwent paired-end sequencing with 100 bp reads on an Illumina HiSeq2000. The source study handled its data this way. SOAPnuke was used to process the reads, throwing out any read that had adapters, had uncalled bases, had a mean Phred below 15, or lacked an exact constant-primer or identifier match. COPE v1.2.5 was used to merge high-quality paired reads. Clonotypes were defined as unique nucleotide sequences and were aligned to IMGT TRB V, D and J references using MiTCR v1.1. The analysis was limited to V-J combinations with a frequency above 0.0001, which together covered just over 98% of the repertoires. A TCR clonal expansion and chaos score per V-J combination was defined as the ratio of F50 clonal expansion to chaos observed in the TCRdist matrix. Welch's t-statistics and random forest were used to narrow the features down to 10 to 15 V-J combinations, which were then fed into a naive Bayes classifier. The similarity between thyroid and blood repertoires was quantified using the Morisita-Horn index. TCRdb applied fastp at Q25 and MiXCR to the public reads, then kept only in-frame beta chains. For every CDR3 protein sequence, its rows merge into one entry that carries the most common genes and DNA. These V and J calls rely on TCRdb rather than the paper's analysis. Counted in this sample were 200,000 to 250,000 distinct CDR3 sequences; around a fifth of them appeared once. The ten largest account for around two fifths of the sample.

Material for sequencing was peripheral blood. This sequence uses TRBV25-1 and TRBJ1-2, with a weak D call of TRBD1 (5 bases match). The TCR sequence derives from a woman aged 45-65 years with Graves' ophthalmopathy. Donor details come from another sample of the same person, matched by shared clones. The CDR3 amino acid sequence is: CASRPRGGVGGYTF. The DNA reads as follows: TGTGCCAGCCGACCTCGGGGGGGGGTAGGGGGCTACACCTTC.